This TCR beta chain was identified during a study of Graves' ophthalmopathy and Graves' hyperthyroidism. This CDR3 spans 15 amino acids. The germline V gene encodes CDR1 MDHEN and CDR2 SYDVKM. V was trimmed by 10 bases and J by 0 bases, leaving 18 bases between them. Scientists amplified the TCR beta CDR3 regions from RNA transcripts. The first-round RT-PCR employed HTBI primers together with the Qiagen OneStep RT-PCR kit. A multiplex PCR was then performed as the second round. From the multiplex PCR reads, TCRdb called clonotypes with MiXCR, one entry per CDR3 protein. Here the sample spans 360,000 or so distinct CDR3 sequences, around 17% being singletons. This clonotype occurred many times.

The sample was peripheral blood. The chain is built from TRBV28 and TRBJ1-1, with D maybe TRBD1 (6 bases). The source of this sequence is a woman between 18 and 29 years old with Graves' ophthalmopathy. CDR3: CATGGGGLMNTEAFF. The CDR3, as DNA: TGTGCCACCGGAGGGGGGGGACTCATGAACACTGAAGCTTTCTTT.